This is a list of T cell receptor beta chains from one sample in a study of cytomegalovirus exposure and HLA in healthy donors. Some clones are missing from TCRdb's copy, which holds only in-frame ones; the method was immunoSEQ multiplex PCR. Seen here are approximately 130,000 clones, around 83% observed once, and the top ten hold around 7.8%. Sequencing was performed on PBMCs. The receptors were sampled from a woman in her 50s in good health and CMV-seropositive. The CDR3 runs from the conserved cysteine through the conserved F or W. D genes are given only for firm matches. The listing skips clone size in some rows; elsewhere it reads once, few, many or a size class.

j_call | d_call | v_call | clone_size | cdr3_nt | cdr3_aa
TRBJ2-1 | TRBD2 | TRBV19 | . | TGTGCCACCCTAAGCGGGAGGTCCTACAATGAGCAGTTCTTC | CATLSGRSYNEQFF
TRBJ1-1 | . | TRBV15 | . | TGTGCCACCAGTGGAGGGGTGAACACTGAAGCTTTCTTT | CATSGGVNTEAFF
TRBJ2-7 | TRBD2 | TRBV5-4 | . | TGTGCCAGCAGTCTCCCGGGAGGGGGCGAGCAGTACTTC | CASSLPGGGEQYF
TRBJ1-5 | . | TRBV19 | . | TGTGCCAGTAGTATAAGAGAACCAGGGAGGGTGAGGCCCCAGCATTTT | CASSIREPGRVRPQHF
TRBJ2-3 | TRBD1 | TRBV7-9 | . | TGTGCCAGCAGCCCGCGGTGGGACAGGGAGGCAGATACGCAGTATTTT | CASSPRWDREADTQYF
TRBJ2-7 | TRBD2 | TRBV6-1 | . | TGTGCCAGTCAGCTAGCGGGAGGCTCCTACGAGCAGTACTTC | CASQLAGGSYEQYF
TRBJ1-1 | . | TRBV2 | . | TGTGCCAGCAGTGAAAATGGACAAGTCGCTGAAGCTTTCTTT | CASSENGQVAEAFF
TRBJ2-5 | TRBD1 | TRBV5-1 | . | TGCGCCAGCAGCTTGGAAGGGGGCCTGGGGGAGCAGTACTTC | CASSLEGGLGEQYF
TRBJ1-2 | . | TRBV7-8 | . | TGTGCCAGCAGCTTAGACAGGTCTGGCTACACCTTC | CASSLDRSGYTF
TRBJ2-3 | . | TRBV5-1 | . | TGCGCCAGCAGCTCGACGACAAGGTCCACAGATACGCAGTATTTT | CASSSTTRSTDTQYF
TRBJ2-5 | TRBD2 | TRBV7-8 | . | TGTGCCAGCAGACCAAGCGGGGTGGAAGAGACCCAGTACTTC | CASRPSGVEETQYF
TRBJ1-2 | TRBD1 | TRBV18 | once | TGTGCCAGCTCCCAGGGACAGGGGGTCGGCTACACCTTC | CASSQGQGVGYTF
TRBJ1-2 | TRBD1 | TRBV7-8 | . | TGTGCCAGCAGCCCCCAGGGGGCCCCCCGGAAAGGGGGCTACACCTTC | CASSPQGAPRKGGYTF
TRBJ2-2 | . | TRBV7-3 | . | TGTGCCAGCAGCGAACTAGGCATAACCGGGGAGCTGTTTTTT | CASSELGITGELFF
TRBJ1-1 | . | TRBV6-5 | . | TGTGCCAGCAGTTACTCGGGACACTTGAACACTGAAGCTTTCTTT | CASSYSGHLNTEAFF
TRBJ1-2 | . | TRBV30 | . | TGTGCCTGGAGTAAAATCATCGGCTACACCTTC | CAWSKIIGYTF
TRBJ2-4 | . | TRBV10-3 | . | TGTGCCATCAGCGACCCGAGCAGGGGAGGGCAGAACATTCAGTACTTC | CAISDPSRGGQNIQYF
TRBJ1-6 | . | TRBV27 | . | TGTGCCAGCAGTCCCCGACAGGTTAATTCACCCCTCCACTTT | CASSPRQVNSPLHF
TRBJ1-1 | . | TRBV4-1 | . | TGCGCCAGCAGCCAAGATTCGTTTATCGGACAGACTACTTTCTTT | CASSQDSFIGQTTFF
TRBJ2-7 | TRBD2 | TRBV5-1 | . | TGCGCCAGCAGCTTGACTAGCGGGTCCGGCGAGCAGTACTTC | CASSLTSGSGEQYF
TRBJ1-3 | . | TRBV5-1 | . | TGCGCCAGCAGACGCGACCCCGGAGTTGGAAACACCATATATTTT | CASRRDPGVGNTIYF
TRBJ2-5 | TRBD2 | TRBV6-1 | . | TGTGCCAGCAGTCTTACCTGGCTAGCGGAAGAGACCCAGTACTTC | CASSLTWLAEETQYF
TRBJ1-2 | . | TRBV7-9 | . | TGTGCCAGCAGCTCCCGACAGTATGGCTACACCTTC | CASSSRQYGYTF
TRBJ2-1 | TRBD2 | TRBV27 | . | TGTGCCAGCAGTTTGTTTGCTAGCGGGAGGAGGAATGAGCAGTTCTTC | CASSLFASGRRNEQFF
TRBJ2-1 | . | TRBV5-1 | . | TGCGCCAGCAGTTTAGTGCCACAGGGAAATGAGCAGTTCTTC | CASSLVPQGNEQFF
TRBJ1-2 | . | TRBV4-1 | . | TGCGCCAGCAGCCTTACATTTGGGGGCAGCTATGGCTACACCTTC | CASSLTFGGSYGYTF
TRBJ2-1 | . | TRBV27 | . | TGTGCCAGCAGTTTATCGTGGGGAGCCTACAATGAGCAGTTCTTC | CASSLSWGAYNEQFF
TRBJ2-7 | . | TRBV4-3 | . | TGCGCCAGCAGCCAAGATATTGGCAGGGGATTCTCCTACGAGCAGTACTTC | CASSQDIGRGFSYEQYF
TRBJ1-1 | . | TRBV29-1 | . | TGCAGCGTTGAAGAGGTGCAGGGCACTGAAGCTTTCTTT | CSVEEVQGTEAFF
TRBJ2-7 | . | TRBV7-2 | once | TGTGCCAGCAGCCCATGGGCCAATTACGAGCAGTACTTC | CASSPWANYEQYF
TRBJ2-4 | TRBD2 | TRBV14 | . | TGTGCCAGCAGCCGACTGGCGATGGCTAGCGGTAAAAACATTCAGTACTTC | CASSRLAMASGKNIQYF
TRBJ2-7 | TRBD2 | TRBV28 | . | TGTGCCAGCAGAGCCACTAGCGGCGTTACCTACGAGCAGTACTTC | CASRATSGVTYEQYF
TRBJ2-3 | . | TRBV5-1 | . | TGCGCCAGCAGTACACTAGACGGCACAGATACGCAGTATTTT | CASSTLDGTDTQYF
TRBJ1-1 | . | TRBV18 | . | TGTGCCAGCTCACCCCGGGTCAGGGCAGTTAACACTGAAGCTTTCTTT | CASSPRVRAVNTEAFF
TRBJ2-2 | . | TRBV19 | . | TGTGCCAGTAGTATGGGGAGACGAACGAACACCGGGGAGCTGTTTTTT | CASSMGRRTNTGELFF
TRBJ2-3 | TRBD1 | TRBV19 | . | TGTGCCAGTAGGGACAGGGGCCGGTCGGGAGATACGCAGTATTTT | CASRDRGRSGDTQYF
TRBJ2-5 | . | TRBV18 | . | TGTGCCAGCTCGGGACTTAACCAAGAGACCCAGTACTTC | CASSGLNQETQYF
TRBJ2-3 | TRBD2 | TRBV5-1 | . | TGCGCCAGCAGCTTGGCTAGCGGGGGGAGAGATACGCAGTATTTT | CASSLASGGRDTQYF
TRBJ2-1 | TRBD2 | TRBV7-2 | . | TGTGCCAGCAGCACTGGACTAGGCCACTCCTACAATGAGCAGTTCTTC | CASSTGLGHSYNEQFF
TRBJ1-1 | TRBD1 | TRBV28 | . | TGTGCCAGTATTCGGGACAGGGGAACTGAAGCTTTCTTT | CASIRDRGTEAFF
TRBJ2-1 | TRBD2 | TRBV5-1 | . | TGCGCCAGCAGCTTGGGGACTAGCACGGAGAATGAGCAGTTCTTC | CASSLGTSTENEQFF
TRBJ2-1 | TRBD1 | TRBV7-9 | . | TGTGCCAGCAGTTCGACAGGGGGCGAAGACTCCTACAATGAGCAGTTCTTC | CASSSTGGEDSYNEQFF
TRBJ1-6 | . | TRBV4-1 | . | TGCGCCAGCAGCCAAGATTTGAGATCACCCCTCCACTTT | CASSQDLRSPLHF
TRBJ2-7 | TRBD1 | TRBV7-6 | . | TGTGCCAGCAGCTTAGGTGGACAGGGAACCCACGAGCAGTACTTC | CASSLGGQGTHEQYF
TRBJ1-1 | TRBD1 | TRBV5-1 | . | TGCGCCAGCAGCTCCCCCGACAGGGGAGAAGCTTTCTTT | CASSSPDRGEAFF
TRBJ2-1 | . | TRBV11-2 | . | TGTGCCAGCAGCTTAGATCTCGGGTGGGGGGATGAGCAGTTCTTC | CASSLDLGWGDEQFF